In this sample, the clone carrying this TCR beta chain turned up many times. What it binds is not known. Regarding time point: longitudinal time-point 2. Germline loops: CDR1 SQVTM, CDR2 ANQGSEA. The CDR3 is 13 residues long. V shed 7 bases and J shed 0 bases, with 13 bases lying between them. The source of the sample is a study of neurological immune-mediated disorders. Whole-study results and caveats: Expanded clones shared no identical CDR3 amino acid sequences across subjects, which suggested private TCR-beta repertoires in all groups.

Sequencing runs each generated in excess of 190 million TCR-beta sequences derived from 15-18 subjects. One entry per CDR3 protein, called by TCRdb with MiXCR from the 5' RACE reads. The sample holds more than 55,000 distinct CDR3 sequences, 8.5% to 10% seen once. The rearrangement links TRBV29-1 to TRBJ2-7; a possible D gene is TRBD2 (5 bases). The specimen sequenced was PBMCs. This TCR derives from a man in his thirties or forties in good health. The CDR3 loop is CSGQSGSSYEQYF. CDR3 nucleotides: TGCAGCGGACAAAGCGGAAGCTCCTACGAGCAGTACTTC.